The sequence of this TCR beta chain was determined in a study of T cell repertoires in cytomegalovirus infection. This clonotype was seen repeatedly, ten times or more. The CDR3 consists of 13 residues. J gave up 8 bases and V 7 bases, and 5 bases lay outside the gene matches. In germline, CDR1 is SEHNR, CDR2 FQNEAQ (reference sequence). TCRdb reanalysed the reads using MiXCR and keeps one entry per CDR3 protein. The sample contains 300,000 to 400,000 distinct CDR3 sequences, 9% to 9.5% of which appear only once. The specimen was PBMCs. This TCR was sampled from a human donor in good health (CMV status not recorded). Some clones in this sample may be carry-over from other donors' samples. J is TRBJ1-2 and V is TRBV7-9; TRBD1 aligns across 12 bases. For the CDR3, the DNA is TGTGCCAGCAAGGGACAGGGGGCGCTGGGCTACACCTTC. Amino acid sequence: CASKGQGALGYTF.